This TCR beta chain was captured by sequencing in a study of PD-L1 blockade in urothelial cancer. About the study: Blood was evaluated 3 weeks (second dose) and 6 weeks after therapy began.

Profiled with immunoSEQ multiplex PCR; TCRdb holds only in-frame clones, not every one. The repertoire includes 15,000 to 20,000 clones, around 90% of them detected once, and under 7% sits in the top ten. After removal of 6 bases from V and 7 bases from J, the junction contained 8 bases not matched to a gene. The CDR3 extends over 14 amino acids. Germline-derived CDR1 and CDR2 are MNHEY and SMNVEV (reference sequence). The clonotype was recovered from a middle-aged man with urothelial cancer. The sample here was PBMCs, taken around atezolizumab (anti-PD-L1) treatment. This sequence joins TRBV27 and TRBJ2-7; 11 bases are shared with TRBD2. Here the CDR3 reads CASRLAGGVGEQYF. For the CDR3, the DNA is TGTGCCAGCAGGCTAGCGGGAGGCGTTGGTGAGCAGTACTTC.